These T cell receptor beta chains were read from a single sample in a study of PD-L1 blockade in urothelial cancer. Method: immunoSEQ multiplex PCR; TCRdb's copy keeps in-frame clones and lacks some. The table includes about 45,000 clones, 88% detected once. The sample consisted of PBMCs, taken around atezolizumab (anti-PD-L1) treatment. These receptors came from a man older than 75 with urothelial cancer. The CDR3 runs from the conserved cysteine through the conserved F or W. D genes are given only for firm matches. Size values are once, few and many counts, or a class for expanded clones, and some rows have none.

TRBV5-1,TRBJ2-1,-,-,TGCGCCAGCAGCTTGGTACTAGGTAGCAATGAGCAGTTCTTC,CASSLVLGSNEQFF
TRBV4-1,TRBJ2-1,-,-,TGCGCCAGCAGCCAAGTCACAACTAGCCGGGACTCGATCCTCAATGAGCAGTTCTTC,CASSQVTTSRDSILNEQFF
TRBV5-4,TRBJ2-7,TRBD1,-,TGTGCCAGCAGCCCCGAACTGACAGGGTACGAGCAGTACTTC,CASSPELTGYEQYF
TRBV2,TRBJ1-1,-,-,TGTGCCAGCAGTGTTTCGGGACACCAGAACACTGAAGCTTTCTTT,CASSVSGHQNTEAFF
TRBV5-4,TRBJ2-3,-,-,TGTGCCAGCAGCTTGGGGGTAGCGGGCACAGATACGCAGTATTTT,CASSLGVAGTDTQYF
TRBV5-1,TRBJ2-7,TRBD2,-,TGCGCCAGCAGCTCACCGGGGGGCTACGAGCAGTACTTC,CASSSPGGYEQYF
TRBV27,TRBJ2-3,TRBD2,-,TGTGCCAGCCGCCTAGGACTAGTTACAGATACGCAGTATTTT,CASRLGLVTDTQYF
TRBV30,TRBJ2-1,-,-,TGTGCCTGGATCCGAGGCTACAATGAGCAGTTCTTC,CAWIRGYNEQFF
TRBV6-4,TRBJ2-5,-,-,TGTGCCAGCAGTACAGGGCCACGAGAGACCCAGTACTTC,CASSTGPRETQYF
TRBV28,TRBJ2-7,-,-,TGTGCCAGCAGTCCCGCGGGGTCCCGAAGGTACGAGCAGTACTTC,CASSPAGSRRYEQYF
TRBV28,TRBJ2-2,-,-,TGTGCCAGCAGTCGACTGGGAGGAGCCACCGGGGAGCTGTTTTTT,CASSRLGGATGELFF
TRBV15,TRBJ1-1,-,-,TGTGCCACCAGCAGTGGAGGGGATGACGGTGCTTGGGCTTTCTTT,CATSSGGDDGAWAFF
TRBV5-1,TRBJ2-1,-,-,TGCGCCAGCAGCTGGGGGGACAGGCAGTTCTTC,CASSWGDRQFF
TRBV2,TRBJ2-7,-,-,TGTGCCAGCAGGGGACAACAAAAAGGTTACGAGCAGTACTTC,CASRGQQKGYEQYF
TRBV2,TRBJ1-5,TRBD1,few,TGTGCCAGCAATTACAGGGGGAGCAATCAGCCCCAGCATTTT,CASNYRGSNQPQHF
TRBV11-2,TRBJ2-2,-,few,TGTGCCAGCAGCCCAGGACTATACACCGGGGAGCTGTTTTTT,CASSPGLYTGELFF
TRBV28,TRBJ1-4,TRBD1,-,TGTGCCAGCAGTTTAATGGGGACAGGGACAGATGAAAAACTGTTTTTT,CASSLMGTGTDEKLFF
TRBV5-1,TRBJ2-1,TRBD2,-,TGCGCCAGCAGCTTGTCGACTAGCGGTTACAATGAGCAGTTCTTC,CASSLSTSGYNEQFF
TRBV6-6,TRBJ1-1,-,-,TGTGCCAGCAGTTACTTCTCCGGGACTCGGGGTGAAGCTTTCTTT,CASSYFSGTRGEAFF
TRBV4-3,TRBJ2-1,TRBD2,-,TGCGCCAGCAGCCAGGGGACTAGCGGCTACAATGAGCAGTTCTTC,CASSQGTSGYNEQFF
TRBV18,TRBJ2-1,TRBD2,-,TGTGCCAGCTCCCCGGGACTAGCGGGAGCAGGTGAGCAGTTCTTC,CASSPGLAGAGEQFF
TRBV7-2,TRBJ2-3,-,-,TGTGCCAGCAGCTTAGCGGGACTAGATACGCAGTATTTT,CASSLAGLDTQYF
TRBV2,TRBJ1-2,-,-,TGTGCCAGCAGTCCGGGGGGGGACTATGGCTACACCTTC,CASSPGGDYGYTF
TRBV7-9,TRBJ2-2,-,-,TGTGCCAGCAGCCCAGGGTTAAACACCGGGGAGCTGTTTTTT,CASSPGLNTGELFF
TRBV9,TRBJ2-5,-,-,TGTGCCAGCAGCGTAGGGGTGAGGCATGAGACCCAGTACTTC,CASSVGVRHETQYF
TRBV7-9,TRBJ1-5,-,-,TGTGCCAGCAGCTTAGCGGGCGGGGGCCTAAGCAATCAGCCCCAGCATTTT,CASSLAGGGLSNQPQHF
TRBV7-2,TRBJ1-1,-,-,TGTGCCAGCAGCCGAGGATCCAACACTGAAGCTTTCTTT,CASSRGSNTEAFF
TRBV29-1,TRBJ2-3,TRBD2,-,TGCAGCGTCGCTAGCGGGGGAACAAGCACAGATACGCAGTATTTT,CSVASGGTSTDTQYF
TRBV10-1,TRBJ2-5,TRBD2,-,TGCGCCAGCAGTCCAGGGACTAGCGGGAGGACAAAGACCCAGTACTTC,CASSPGTSGRTKTQYF
TRBV28,TRBJ2-3,-,-,TGTGCCAGCAGCGGGTCCACAGATACGCAGTATTTT,CASSGSTDTQYF
TRBV5-6,TRBJ2-2,TRBD2,-,TGTGCCAGCAGCTTAGCGGGGGCGAACACCGGGGAGCTGTTTTTT,CASSLAGANTGELFF
TRBV27,TRBJ1-4,-,-,TGTGCCAGCAGTTTATATGGAGGGGACGGGAATGAAAAACTGTTTTTT,CASSLYGGDGNEKLFF
TRBV7-2,TRBJ2-5,TRBD2,-,TGTGCCAGCAGCCCCGGGGGTAGCGGGAGGCAGACCCAGTACTTC,CASSPGGSGRQTQYF
TRBV30,TRBJ2-1,TRBD2,-,TGTGCCTGGAATAGCGGGAGGGCTAGCCTCTCCTACAATGAGCAGTTCTTC,CAWNSGRASLSYNEQFF
TRBV28,TRBJ1-4,-,-,TGTGCCAGCAGTTTATCTGTCGGTAATGAAAAACTGTTTTTT,CASSLSVGNEKLFF
TRBV30,TRBJ1-5,-,-,TGTGCCTGGAGAGGGCAGGGAGGCCATCAGCCCCAGCATTTT,CAWRGQGGHQPQHF
TRBV25-1,TRBJ2-5,-,-,TGTGCCAGCAGTTCCCGACTAGAAGAGACCCAGTACTTC,CASSSRLEETQYF
TRBV11-2,TRBJ2-1,TRBD1,-,TGTGCCAGCAGCTTCGGGACAGGGACCTACAATGAGCAGTTCTTC,CASSFGTGTYNEQFF
TRBV5-6,TRBJ2-6,-,-,TGTGCCAGCAACCGGCAGGGTCCCAACTCTGGGGCCAACGTCCTGACTTTC,CASNRQGPNSGANVLTF
TRBV14,TRBJ2-7,TRBD1,-,TGTGCCAGCAGCAGACTACAGGGGGCTGTTTACGAGCAGTACTTC,CASSRLQGAVYEQYF
TRBV5-1,TRBJ1-1,-,-,TGCGCCAGCAGCTTGGAGCACGCGAACACTGAAGCTTTCTTT,CASSLEHANTEAFF
TRBV27,TRBJ1-1,-,-,TGTGCCAGCAGTTCAGGGGCCTGGGGGAACACTGAAGCTTTCTTT,CASSSGAWGNTEAFF
TRBV30,TRBJ2-1,TRBD2,once,TGTGCCTGGAGTGTACCTAGACTAGCGGGAGGGCCCGGGGATGAGCAGTTCTTC,CAWSVPRLAGGPGDEQFF
TRBV2,TRBJ2-7,TRBD1,-,TGTGCCAGCAGCGAGGGACAGGGGCCTTCCTACGAGCAGTACTTC,CASSEGQGPSYEQYF
TRBV27,TRBJ2-6,-,-,TGTGCCAGCAGTTTATTTGGTCCCGGGACAAGAACTACCTCTGGGGCCAACGTCCTGACTTTC,CASSLFGPGTRTTSGANVLTF
TRBV7-2,TRBJ2-1,TRBD2,once,TGTGCCAGCAGCACTGCGGGACTAGCGGGAGCCTACAATGAGCAGTTCTTC,CASSTAGLAGAYNEQFF
TRBV30,TRBJ2-1,-,-,TGTGCCTGGAGTTCTGCAGGAGGGTACAATGAGCAGTTCTTC,CAWSSAGGYNEQFF
TRBV6-6,TRBJ1-5,-,-,TGTGCCAGCAGTTACCCCGGGAGCAATCAGCCCCAGCATTTT,CASSYPGSNQPQHF
TRBV7-8,TRBJ2-7,TRBD2,-,TGTGCCAGCAGCTTAGGGACTAGCGGGAGAGGGTACGAGCAGTACTTC,CASSLGTSGRGYEQYF
TRBV21-1,TRBJ2-3,-,-,TGTGCCAGCAGCAAACGACAGGGGGCTCTCACAGATACGCAGTATTTT,CASSKRQGALTDTQYF
TRBV5-1,TRBJ2-7,TRBD2,-,TGCGCCAGCAGCAGGACTAGCGGGACCTACGAGCAGTACTTC,CASSRTSGTYEQYF
TRBV30,TRBJ1-4,TRBD1,-,TGTGCCTGGCGGTCCCAGGGGGCGCTTGAAAAACTGTTTTTT,CAWRSQGALEKLFF
TRBV29-1,TRBJ2-5,-,-,TGCAGCGTCGGTGAGGGAGAGACCCAGTACTTC,CSVGEGETQYF
TRBV6-6,TRBJ1-5,-,few,TGTGCCAGCAGCCAGCGGGGCAGGGGAAGCAATCAGCCCCAGCATTTT,CASSQRGRGSNQPQHF
TRBV7-6,TRBJ2-7,TRBD2,once,TGTGCCAGCAGCTTAGAAGGAGGCGGGAGGGCCAATTGGATCTACGAGCAGTACTTC,CASSLEGGGRANWIYEQYF
TRBV19,TRBJ2-7,-,-,TGTGCCAGTATAAGCGGACGGCTCTCCTACGAGCAGTACTTC,CASISGRLSYEQYF
TRBV19,TRBJ2-3,TRBD2,-,TGTGCCACTCAAGCGGGAGGTATTAGTACAGATACGCAGTATTTT,CATQAGGISTDTQYF
TRBV9,TRBJ2-7,-,-,TGTGCCAGCAGCGTGGGTTTGAGGAGCGAGCAGTACTTC,CASSVGLRSEQYF
TRBV10-3,TRBJ2-7,TRBD1,-,TGTGCCATCAGTGAAGGACAGGTAGGCTACGAGCAGTACTTC,CAISEGQVGYEQYF